The 2 T cell receptor beta chains below were found in one sample sequenced in a study of OX40 agonist ivuxolimab in advanced cancers. Clones were sequenced by immunoSEQ multiplex PCR, and TCRdb holds only the in-frame ones, with some missing. The sample has some 77,000 clones; around 88% are singletons. The sample in question was CD4+ or CD8+ T cells sorted from blood, obtained in a trial of the OX40 agonist ivuxolimab. These receptors all come from an adult with an advanced solid tumor such as melanoma, head and neck, liver or kidney cancer.

The chain is built from TRBV2 and TRBJ2-5, with 11 bases fitting TRBD1. V lost 7 bases and J lost 5; bases outside the gene matches: 6. Germline CDR1 is SNHLY and CDR2 is FYNNEI. The CDR3 is 14 amino acids. This chain's CDR3 is CASTIGTGGETQYF. The CDR3 DNA reads TGTGCCAGCACCATAGGGACAGGGGGGGAGACCCAGTACTTC.

This chain joins TRBV2 and TRBJ2-3, with 9 positions matching TRBD2. Germline V gene lookup returns CDR1 SNHLY and CDR2 FYNNEI. V lost 6 bases, J lost 8 bases, and 12 bases stayed unmatched. CDR3 size: 15 residues. As DNA, the CDR3 is TGTGCCAGCAGCCCCCTAGCGGGAAGATCTGGTACGCAGTATTTT. Residues: CASSPLAGRSGTQYF.